The 10 T cell receptor beta chains below were found in one sample sequenced in a study of T cells in Graves' hyperthyroidism and ophthalmopathy (dated by TCRdb to between 2018 and 2021). Library preparation used multiplex PCR. Sequencing relied on an Illumina HiSeq 2000. The TCR beta CDR3 regions were amplified from RNA transcripts. A first-round RT-PCR of the TCR CDR3 used the HTBI primer set with the Qiagen OneStep RT-PCR kit. The public reads were reanalyzed by TCRdb: fastp trimming at Q25, MiXCR alignment, in-frame beta chains only. Here each entry gathers all rows of one CDR3 protein and keeps the most common genes and DNA. This sample gives about 95,000 distinct CDR3 sequences in total; about 37% of them show up just once. The ten top clones hold roughly a tenth of the sample. Sequenced material: peripheral blood or thyroid tissue (not recorded which). These TCRs come from a woman aged 30 to 39 with Graves' hyperthyroidism.

This clonotype was recorded many times. This sequence joins TRBV7-8 and TRBJ1-5; D gene uncertain. The length of the CDR3 is 12 residues. V lost 1 base, J lost 5 bases, and 3 bases lay in between. The germline gives CDR1 SGHVS, CDR2 FQNEAQ. This CDR3 is CASSLGYQPQHF. CDR3 DNA sequence: TGTGCCAGCAGCTTAGGTTATCAGCCCCAGCATTTT.

Concerning this clonotype: One end of the junction is discordant with germline, which a read error may explain. CDR3 sequence reads: CTSSPPPGQGEKLFF. The CDR3 bases are TGTACCAGCAGCCCCCCCCCGGGACAAGGTGAAAAACTGTTTTTT. J is TRBJ1-4 and V is TRBV7-6, with D possibly TRBD1 on 6 matching bases. Germline loops: CDR1 SGHVS, CDR2 FNYEAQ. The CDR3 covers 15 residues.

The table lists this clonotype with many counts. The chain has TRBV2 and TRBJ1-2; D perhaps matches TRBD1 (5 bases). The CDR3 has 15 residues. Germline V gives CDR1 SNHLY, CDR2 FYNNEI. With 1 base removed from V and 6 bases from J, the gap between germline ends came to 15 bases. The CDR3 protein is CASSEDPGTGNGYTF. CDR3 bases: TGTGCCAGCAGTGAAGATCCCGGGACCGGTAATGGCTACACCTTC. Supplemented by reference TRBV2 and TRBJ1-2, the full variable domain reads EPEVTQTPSHQVTQMGQEVILRCVPISNHLYFYWYRQILGQKVEFLVSFYNNEISEKSEIFDDQFSVERPDGSNFTLKIRSTKLEDSAMYFCASSEDPGTGNGYTFGSGTRLTVV.

As to this clonotype: A read error is possible here, since a much larger clone lies one base away. The J gene is TRBJ1-6, the V gene TRBV4-1, with D tentatively TRBD1 (5 bases). Germline CDR1 reads MGHRA; CDR2 reads YSYEKL. CDR3 size: 16 residues. Here the CDR3 reads CASGQLHRGLNSPLHF. In nucleotides, the CDR3 is TGCGCCAGCGGCCAATTACACCGGGGGTTAAATTCACCCCTCCACTTT.

This clonotype was seen repeatedly, ten times or more. DNA of the CDR3: TGTGCCAGCAGCTACTTTGGACGGGAGGATGAAAAACTGTTTTTT. As protein: CASSYFGREDEKLFF. This chain connects TRBV7-9 to TRBJ1-4; D unclear. V was pared by 4 bases and J by 6 bases, with 15 bases between. In germline, CDR1 is SEHNR, CDR2 FQNEAQ (reference sequence). This CDR3 is built from 15 residues.

This clonotype came up many times. The chain is built from TRBV20-1 and TRBJ2-7; D is uncertain. Trimming cost V 1 base and J 1 base, with 11 bases left between them. The germline V gene has CDR1 DFQATT and CDR2 SNEGSKA (reference sequence). This CDR3 is built from 14 residues. As DNA, the CDR3 is TGCAGTGCTAGAGTTGGCCTTTTTTCCTACGAGCAGTACTTC. This translates into CSARVGLFSYEQYF.

About this clonotype itself: One end of the junction does not line up with germline, which may come from a read error. The chain carries TRBV11-2 and TRBJ1-1; TRBD1 might be the D (6 bases). The length of the CDR3 is 16 residues. Germline CDR1 SGHAT, CDR2 FQNNGV. The CDR3 DNA is TGCGCCAGCAGCCAAGGACTGGGCAGGGGAGACACTGAAGCTTTCTTC. Translating it yields CASSQGLGRGDTEAFF.

The V gene is TRBV10-3, the J gene TRBJ2-3; 7 bases match TRBD1. Germline V CDR1 and CDR2: ENHRY, SYGVKD. CDR3 length equals 14 residues. Trimming took 11 bases from V and 2 from J; bases not matched to a gene: 10. The CDR3 coding sequence is TGTGCCGCTCAGACCGGGACAGACACAGATACGCAGTATTTT. Translation: CAAQTGTDTDTQYF.

In this sample, this clonotype turned up many times. V gene TRBV6-5 combines with J gene TRBJ2-5; maybe TRBD1 (5 bases). The CDR3 sequence is 12 residues long. Trimming left V 7 bases short and J 1 base short, with 7 bases between. CDR1 is MNHEY and CDR2 is SVGAGI in the germline V gene. The CDR3 loop is CASMTVQETQYF. CDR3 sequence (DNA): TGTGCCAGCATGACAGTCCAAGAGACCCAGTACTTC.

The chain has TRBV24-1 and TRBJ2-5; TRBD2 aligns across 11 bases. Trimming at V came to 3 bases and at J to 4 bases, leaving 6 bases not matched to a gene. This CDR3 has 16 amino acids. CDR1 and CDR2 from the germline V gene are KGHDR and SFDVKD. The CDR3: CATSDATSGSGETQYF. The CDR3 DNA sequence: TGTGCCACCAGTGATGCTACTAGCGGGAGTGGAGAGACCCAGTACTTC.